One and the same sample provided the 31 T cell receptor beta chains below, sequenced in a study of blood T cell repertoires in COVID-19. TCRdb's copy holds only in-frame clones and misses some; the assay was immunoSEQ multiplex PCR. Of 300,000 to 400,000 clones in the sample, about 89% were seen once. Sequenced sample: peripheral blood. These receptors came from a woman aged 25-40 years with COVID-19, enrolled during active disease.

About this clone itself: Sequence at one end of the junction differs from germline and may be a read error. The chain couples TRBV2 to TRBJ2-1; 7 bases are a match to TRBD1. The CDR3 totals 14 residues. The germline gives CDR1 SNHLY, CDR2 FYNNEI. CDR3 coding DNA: TGTGCCAGCAGTGAAAGACAGGGATCCAGAGGCCGGATCTTC. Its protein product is CASSERQGSRGRIF.

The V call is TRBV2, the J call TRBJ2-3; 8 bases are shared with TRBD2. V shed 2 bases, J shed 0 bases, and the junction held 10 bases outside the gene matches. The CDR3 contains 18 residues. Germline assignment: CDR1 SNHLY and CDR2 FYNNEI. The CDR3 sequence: CASSEREGYMTSTDTQYF. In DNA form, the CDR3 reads TGTGCCAGCAGTGAACGGGAGGGTTATATGACTAGCACAGATACGCAGTATTTT.

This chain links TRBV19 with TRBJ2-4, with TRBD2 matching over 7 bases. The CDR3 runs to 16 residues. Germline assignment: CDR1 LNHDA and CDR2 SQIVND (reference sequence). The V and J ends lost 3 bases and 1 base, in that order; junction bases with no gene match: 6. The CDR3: CASSIMGEGAKNIQYF. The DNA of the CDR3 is TGTGCCAGTAGTATCATGGGGGAGGGGGCCAAAAACATTCAGTACTTC.

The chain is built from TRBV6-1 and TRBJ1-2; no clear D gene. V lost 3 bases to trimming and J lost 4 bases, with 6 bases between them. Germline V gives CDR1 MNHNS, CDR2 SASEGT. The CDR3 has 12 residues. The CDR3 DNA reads TGTGCCAGCAGTGAGTCCGGCTATGGCTACACCTTC. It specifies CASSESGYGYTF.

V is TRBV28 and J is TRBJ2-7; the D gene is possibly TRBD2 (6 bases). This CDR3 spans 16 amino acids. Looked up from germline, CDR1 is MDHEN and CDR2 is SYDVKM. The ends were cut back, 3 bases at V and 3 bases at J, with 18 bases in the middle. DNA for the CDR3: TGTGCCAGCAGTTTCACACTCAGACGGGGGAGCTACGAGCAGTACTTC. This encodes CASSFTLRRGSYEQYF.

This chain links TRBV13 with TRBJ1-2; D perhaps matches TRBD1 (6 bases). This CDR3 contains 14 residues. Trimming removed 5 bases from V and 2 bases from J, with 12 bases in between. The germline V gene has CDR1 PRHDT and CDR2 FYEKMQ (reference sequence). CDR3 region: CASSPAGQNYGYTF. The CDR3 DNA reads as TGTGCCAGCAGCCCTGCCGGACAGAACTATGGCTACACCTTC.

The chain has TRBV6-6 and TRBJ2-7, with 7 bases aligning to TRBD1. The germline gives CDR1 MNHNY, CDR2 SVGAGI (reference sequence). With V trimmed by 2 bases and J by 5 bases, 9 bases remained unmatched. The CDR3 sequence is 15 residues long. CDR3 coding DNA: TGTGCCAGCAGTTACCGACAGGGCATGCCCGACGAGCAGTACTTC. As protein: CASSYRQGMPDEQYF.

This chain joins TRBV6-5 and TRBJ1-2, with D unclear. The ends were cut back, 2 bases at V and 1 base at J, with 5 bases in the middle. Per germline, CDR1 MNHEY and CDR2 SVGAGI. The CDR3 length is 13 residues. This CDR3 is CASSYRDNYGYTF. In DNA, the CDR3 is TGTGCCAGCAGTTACCGGGATAACTATGGCTACACCTTC.

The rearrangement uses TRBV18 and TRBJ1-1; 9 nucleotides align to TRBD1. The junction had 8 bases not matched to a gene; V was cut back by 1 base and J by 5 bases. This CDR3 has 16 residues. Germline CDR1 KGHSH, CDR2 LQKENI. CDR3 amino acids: CASSPQGQGWGTEAFF. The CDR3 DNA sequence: TGTGCCAGCTCACCACAGGGACAGGGCTGGGGGACTGAAGCTTTCTTT.

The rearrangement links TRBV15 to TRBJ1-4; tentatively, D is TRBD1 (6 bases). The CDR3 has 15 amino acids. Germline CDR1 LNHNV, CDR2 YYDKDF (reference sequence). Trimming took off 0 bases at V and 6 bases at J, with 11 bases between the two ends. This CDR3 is CATSRDRGYDEKLFF. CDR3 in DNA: TGTGCCACCAGCAGAGATAGGGGGTATGATGAAAAACTGTTTTTT.

The CDR3 here is CASSSGLAGGGNEQFF. The DNA for the CDR3 is TGTGCCAGCAGCTCGGGACTAGCGGGAGGAGGTAATGAGCAGTTCTTC. This rearrangement joins TRBV7-6 to TRBJ2-1, with 15 bases lining up with TRBD2. The CDR3 is made up of 16 amino acids. Germline values: CDR1 SGHVS, CDR2 FNYEAQ. With V trimmed by 4 bases and J by 7 bases, 5 bases remained unmatched.

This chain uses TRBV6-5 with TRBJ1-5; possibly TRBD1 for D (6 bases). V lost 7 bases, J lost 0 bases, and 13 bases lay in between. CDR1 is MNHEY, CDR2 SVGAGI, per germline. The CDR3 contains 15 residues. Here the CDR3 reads CASKLTGHSNQPQHF. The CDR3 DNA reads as TGTGCCAGCAAGCTAACAGGGCATAGCAATCAGCCCCAGCATTTT.

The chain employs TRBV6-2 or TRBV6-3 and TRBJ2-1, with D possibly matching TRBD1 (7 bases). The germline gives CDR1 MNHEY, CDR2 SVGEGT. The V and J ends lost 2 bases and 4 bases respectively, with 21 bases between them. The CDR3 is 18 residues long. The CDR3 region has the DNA TGTGCCAGCAGTTACCGGCCAGGGGGGTTAGGGTTTTACAATGAGCAGTTCTTC. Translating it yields CASSYRPGGLGFYNEQFF.

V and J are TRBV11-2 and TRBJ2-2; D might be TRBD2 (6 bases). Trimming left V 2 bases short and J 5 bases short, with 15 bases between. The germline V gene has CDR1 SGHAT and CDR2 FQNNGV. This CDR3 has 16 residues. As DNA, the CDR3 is TGTGCCAGCAGCTTAAGGTCCGGGAGAGGTACCGGGGAGCTGTTTTTT. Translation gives CASSLRSGRGTGELFF.

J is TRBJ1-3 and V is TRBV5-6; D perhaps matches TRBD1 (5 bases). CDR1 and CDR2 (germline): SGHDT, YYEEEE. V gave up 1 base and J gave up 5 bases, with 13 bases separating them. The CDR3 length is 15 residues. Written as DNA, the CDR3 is TGTGCCAGCAGCTTGACAGGTTTAGGGAGAAACACCATATATTTT. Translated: CASSLTGLGRNTIYF.

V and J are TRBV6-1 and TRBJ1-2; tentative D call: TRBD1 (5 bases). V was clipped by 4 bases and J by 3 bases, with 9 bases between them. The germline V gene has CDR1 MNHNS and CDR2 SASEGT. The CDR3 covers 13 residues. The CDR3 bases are TGTGCCAGCAGTGCTGGGGCAGACTATGGCTACACCTTC. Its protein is CASSAGADYGYTF.

The CDR3: CASTGQENTEAFF. The DNA of the CDR3 is TGTGCCAGCACCGGACAGGAGAACACTGAAGCTTTCTTT. This chain links TRBV28 with TRBJ1-1; 7 bases agree with TRBD1. The length of the CDR3 is 13 residues. The ends lost 7 bases at V and 1 base at J; junction bases unmatched: 3. From germline, CDR1 is MDHEN and CDR2 SYDVKM.

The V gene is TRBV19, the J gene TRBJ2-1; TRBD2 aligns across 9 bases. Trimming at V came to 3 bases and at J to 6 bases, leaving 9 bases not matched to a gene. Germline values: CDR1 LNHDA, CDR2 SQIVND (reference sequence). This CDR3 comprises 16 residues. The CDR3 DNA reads TGTGCCAGTAGTATTAGTAGGGCGGGAGGGGCCAATGAGCAGTTCTTC. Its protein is CASSISRAGGANEQFF.

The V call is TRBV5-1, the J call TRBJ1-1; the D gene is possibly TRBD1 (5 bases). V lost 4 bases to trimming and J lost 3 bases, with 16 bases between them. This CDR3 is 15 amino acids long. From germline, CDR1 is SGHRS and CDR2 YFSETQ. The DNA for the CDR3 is TGCGCCAGCAGCGTGGGCCCGGGGGAGGACACTGAAGCTTTCTTT. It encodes CASSVGPGEDTEAFF.

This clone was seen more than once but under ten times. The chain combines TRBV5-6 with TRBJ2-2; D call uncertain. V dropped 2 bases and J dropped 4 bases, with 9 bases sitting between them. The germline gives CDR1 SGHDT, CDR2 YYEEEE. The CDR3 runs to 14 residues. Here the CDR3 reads CASSFVEPTGELFF. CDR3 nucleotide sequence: TGTGCCAGCAGCTTCGTGGAGCCCACCGGGGAGCTGTTTTTT.

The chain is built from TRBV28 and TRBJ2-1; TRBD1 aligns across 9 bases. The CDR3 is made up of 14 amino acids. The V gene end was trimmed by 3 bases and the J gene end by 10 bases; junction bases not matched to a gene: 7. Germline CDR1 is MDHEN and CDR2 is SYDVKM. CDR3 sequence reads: CASSLLQGAGEQFF. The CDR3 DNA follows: TGTGCCAGCAGTTTGTTACAGGGGGCAGGGGAGCAGTTCTTC.

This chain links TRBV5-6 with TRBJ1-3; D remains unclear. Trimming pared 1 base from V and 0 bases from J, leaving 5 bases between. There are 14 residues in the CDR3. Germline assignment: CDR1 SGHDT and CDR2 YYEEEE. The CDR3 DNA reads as TGTGCCAGCAGCTTGACGGTCTCTGGAAACACCATATATTTT. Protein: CASSLTVSGNTIYF.

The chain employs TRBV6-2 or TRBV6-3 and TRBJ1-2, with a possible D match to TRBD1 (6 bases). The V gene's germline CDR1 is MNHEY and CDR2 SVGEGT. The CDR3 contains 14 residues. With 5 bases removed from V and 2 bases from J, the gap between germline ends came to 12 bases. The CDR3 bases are TGTGCCAGCAGTCGGACAGCCTTCAACTATGGCTACACCTTC. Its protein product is CASSRTAFNYGYTF.

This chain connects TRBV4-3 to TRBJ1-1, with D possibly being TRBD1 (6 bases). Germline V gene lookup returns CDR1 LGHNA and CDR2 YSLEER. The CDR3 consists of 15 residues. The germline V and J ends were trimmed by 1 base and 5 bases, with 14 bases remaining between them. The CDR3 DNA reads TGCGCCAGCAGCCAAGGGGGACCAGGGGAGACTGAAGCTTTCTTT. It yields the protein CASSQGGPGETEAFF.

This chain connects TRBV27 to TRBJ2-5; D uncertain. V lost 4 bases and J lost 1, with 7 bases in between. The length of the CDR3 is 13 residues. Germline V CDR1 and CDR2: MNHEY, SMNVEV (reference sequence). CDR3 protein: CASSSTTQETQYF. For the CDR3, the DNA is TGTGCCAGCAGTTCAACAACCCAAGAGACCCAGTACTTC.

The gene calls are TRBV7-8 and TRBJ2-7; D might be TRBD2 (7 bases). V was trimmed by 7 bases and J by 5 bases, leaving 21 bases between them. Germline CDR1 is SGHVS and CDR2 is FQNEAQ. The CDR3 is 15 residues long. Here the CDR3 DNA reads TGTGCCAGCACCCCTGCGGCGGGGGCCCCCCACGAGCAGTACTTC. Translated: CASTPAAGAPHEQYF. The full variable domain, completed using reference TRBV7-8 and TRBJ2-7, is GAGVSQSPRYKVAKRGQDVALRCDPISGHVSLFWYQQALGQGPEFLTYFQNEAQLDKSGLPSDRFFAERPEGSVSTLKIQRTQQEDSAVYLCASTPAAGAPHEQYFGPGTRLTVT.

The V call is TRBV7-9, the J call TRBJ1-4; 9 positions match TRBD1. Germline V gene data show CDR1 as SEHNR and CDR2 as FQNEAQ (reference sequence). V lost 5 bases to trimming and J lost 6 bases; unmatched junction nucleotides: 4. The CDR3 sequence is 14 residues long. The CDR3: CASSRGQGHEKLFF. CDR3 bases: TGTGCCAGCAGCCGCGGACAGGGGCATGAAAAACTGTTTTTT.

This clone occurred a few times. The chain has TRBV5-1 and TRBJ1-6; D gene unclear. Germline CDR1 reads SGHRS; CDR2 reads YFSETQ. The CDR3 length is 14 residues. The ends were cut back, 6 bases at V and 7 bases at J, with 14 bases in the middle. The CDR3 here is CASNENRRNSPLHF. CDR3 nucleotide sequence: TGCGCCAGCAACGAGAACCGGAGGAATTCACCCCTCCACTTT. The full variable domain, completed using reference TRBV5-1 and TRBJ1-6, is KAGVTQTPRYLIKTRGQQVTLSCSPISGHRSVSWYQQTPGQGLQFLFEYFSETQRNKGNFPGRFSGRQFSNSRSEMNVSTLELGDSALYLCASNENRRNSPLHFGNGTRLTVT.

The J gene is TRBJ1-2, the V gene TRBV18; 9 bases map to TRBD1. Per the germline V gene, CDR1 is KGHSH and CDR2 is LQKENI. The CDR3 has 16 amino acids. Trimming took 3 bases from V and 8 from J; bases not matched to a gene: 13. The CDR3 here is CASSPTGRDRAFGYTF. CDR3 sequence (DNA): TGTGCCAGCTCACCGACCGGCCGGGACAGGGCCTTCGGCTACACCTTC.

The CDR3 region has the DNA TGTGCCAGCAGTCCCTGGGGAGGGGACTCCTACGAGCAGTACGTC. Its translation is CASSPWGGDSYEQYV. This rearrangement joins TRBV11-2 to TRBJ2-7; 7 positions agree with TRBD2. This CDR3 contains 15 residues. The V gene's germline CDR1 is SGHAT and CDR2 FQNNGV. V shed 6 bases and J 0 bases; nucleotides not matched to a gene: 8.

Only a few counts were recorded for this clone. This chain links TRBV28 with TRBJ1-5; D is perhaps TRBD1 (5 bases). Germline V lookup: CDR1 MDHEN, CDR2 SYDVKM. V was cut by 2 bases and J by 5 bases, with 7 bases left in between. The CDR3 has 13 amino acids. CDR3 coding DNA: TGTGCCAGCAGTTTACTAGGGGATCAGCCCCAGCATTTT. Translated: CASSLLGDQPQHF.